This T cell receptor (beta chain) was retrieved from a study of blood T cell repertoires in COVID-19. Study context: PBMCs, B-cell-depleted T cells, or T cells were the source of the cDNA or gDNA that made up the material.

Germline CDR1 reads MDHEN; CDR2 reads SYDVKM. V was cut by 3 bases and J by 6 bases, with 2 bases left in between. The CDR3 is 10 amino acids. In the original processing: Reference gene primer amplification yielded estimated nucleated cell counts. Only in-frame clones appear in the TCRdb table, and some are missing; sequencing was by immunoSEQ multiplex PCR. The V and J calls and clone size are taken from that table; D and trimming were inferred from the DNA. The table has some 200,000 clones, 80% to 90% seen once; the top ten hold roughly 1.5%. Material for sequencing was peripheral blood. The chain has TRBV28 and TRBJ1-2; D unresolved. The sequence came from a man between 18 and 29 years old with active or convalescent COVID-19. CDR3 sequence (DNA): TGTGCCAGCAGTTTCAATGGCTACACCTTC. Translating gives CASSFNGYTF.